These 3 T cell receptor beta chains originate from one sample sequenced in a study of neurological immune-mediated disorders. TCRdb redid the calling of the 5' RACE reads with MiXCR, one entry per CDR3 protein. The sample carries approximately 45,000 distinct CDR3 sequences, about 13% recorded once. Sample: PBMCs. The receptor source for this set is a female donor in good health.

This clonotype occurred many times. The rearrangement joins TRBV21-1 to TRBJ2-4; the table assigns TRBD1, which was not confirmed against the DNA. TRBV21-1 is flagged as a pseudogene. The CDR3 covers 15 residues. The CDR3 nucleotides read TGTGCCAGCAGCATTCGGCGGGGGGCCAAAAACATTCAGTACTTC. This codes for CASSIRRGAKNIQYF.

This clonotype has at least ten counts. The V call is TRBV9, the J call TRBJ1-1; possibly TRBD1 for D (5 bases). The V end was cut by 2 bases, the J end by 1 base, with 6 bases between. In germline, CDR1 is SGDLS, CDR2 YYNGEE. The CDR3 spans 13 residues. The CDR3 sequence: CASSVRGNTEAFF. The CDR3 bases are TGTGCCAGCAGCGTGAGGGGGAACACTGAAGCTTTCTTT.

The V call is TRBV10-2, the J call TRBJ2-7; 8 nucleotides agree with TRBD2. Per germline, CDR1 WSHSY and CDR2 SAAADI. V trimming: 5 bases; J trimming: 2 bases; junction bases outside the gene matches: 5. This CDR3 region has 14 residues. CDR3 bases: TGCGCCAGCAGTTCGTATAGCGGGGCCTACGAGCAGTACTTC. This translates into CASSSYSGAYEQYF.